This is a list of T cell receptor beta chains from one sample in a study of cytomegalovirus exposure and HLA in healthy donors. The data were produced by immunoSEQ multiplex PCR, yet TCRdb's version contains in-frame clones alone and is incomplete. The sample includes about 130,000 clones, 85% to 90% of them seen just once. The sequenced sample consisted of PBMCs. Receptors originate from a woman aged 18-30 years in good health and CMV-seropositive. The CDR3 runs from the conserved cysteine through the conserved F or W. The D gene is left open where the match is weak.

TRBD1	TRBJ2-2	TRBV7-9	CASSSPGGQGGTGELFF
TRBD1	TRBJ1-5	TRBV4-1	CASSQRQGGSCNQPQHF
TRBD2	TRBJ2-1	TRBV4-2	CASSLSGTSGGARDEQFF
TRBD1	TRBJ2-7	TRBV2	CASGGQGAREQYF
.	TRBJ2-7	TRBV28	CAAGGSTYEQYF
.	TRBJ1-1	TRBV4-3	CASSQDRSIGTEAFF
.	TRBJ2-3	TRBV6-5	CASRVETSTDTQYF
.	TRBJ1-5	TRBV28	CASSLRLNGDQPQHF
TRBD1	TRBJ2-7	TRBV7-8	CASSSPGTGHYEQYF
TRBD1	TRBJ2-3	TRBV6-5	CASSARDRGSDTQYF
.	TRBJ2-3	TRBV7-2	CASSGGGGNTQYF
.	TRBJ1-1	TRBV10-3	CAISEPGWLEAFF
TRBD1	TRBJ2-3	TRBV19	CASGTEPSTDTQYF
TRBD1	TRBJ2-6	TRBV27	CASSLSPITGALSGANVLTF
.	TRBJ1-3	TRBV7-8	CARHPGNGNTIYF
.	TRBJ1-6	TRBV30	CAWSGSSSYNSPLHF
.	TRBJ2-5	TRBV21-1	CASSNPPQGRQETQYF
TRBD1	TRBJ1-1	TRBV5-1	CASSGNRGEAFF
TRBD2	TRBJ2-7	TRBV5-1	CASSLGLAVNYEQYF
TRBD1	TRBJ2-3	TRBV5-4	CASSAPGTGTTDTQYF
.	TRBJ2-5	TRBV14	CASSPLGGETQYF
.	TRBJ2-7	TRBV6-1	CAGRSGQKTYEQYF
.	TRBJ2-3	TRBV1	CTSSQDRGWSESTDTQYF
.	TRBJ1-4	TRBV29-1	CSVELFEKLFF
.	TRBJ1-1	TRBV6-6	CASTKVDSKEGTEAFF
.	TRBJ2-7	TRBV7-9	CASSPGDGLYEQYF
TRBD1	TRBJ2-7	TRBV11-2	CASSPGTGLPKDYEQYF
.	TRBJ2-3	TRBV11-2	CASSLEGAQYF
.	TRBJ1-1	TRBV9	CASSPSAGVGTEAFF
.	TRBJ1-1	TRBV28	CASSLLAGRNGAFF
TRBD1	TRBJ2-7	TRBV7-6	CASSLPTGDNEQYF
.	TRBJ1-5	TRBV18	CASSPNWDWGQPQHF
.	TRBJ1-3	TRBV6-1	CASSEGSRNTIYF
.	TRBJ2-1	TRBV2	CASITTGGQGSNEQFF
.	TRBJ2-7	TRBV2	CASTVSYEQYF
.	TRBJ2-1	TRBV25-1	CASRRTDEQFF
TRBD1	TRBJ2-1	TRBV5-1	CASSLAGGTYNEQFF